This T cell receptor (beta chain) originates from a study of blood T cell repertoires in COVID-19. Including both end residues, the CDR3 is 17 amino acids long. Assay used: immunoSEQ multiplex PCR; TCRdb lists only in-frame clones, some missing. The sample has about 220,000 clones; about four fifths are singletons. On this clone itself: Because the CDR3's place on the DNA is in doubt, the DNA is left out and the CDR3 is given as listed by TCRdb.

The sample consisted of peripheral blood. This sequence joins TRBV12-2 and TRBJ1-5. TRBV12-2 is described as a pseudogene. This receptor was obtained from a woman of 80 years or more with acute or convalescent COVID-19. This CDR3 reads CASRLGPVAEGSQPQHF.